Shown below are 20 T cell receptor beta chains from a single sample sequenced in a study of T cells in Graves' hyperthyroidism and ophthalmopathy. Authors of the study amplified TCR beta CDR3 regions from RNA transcripts. Researchers ran a first-round RT-PCR on the TCR CDR3 using the HTBI primer set. TCRdb reprocessed the multiplex PCR reads via MiXCR and lists one record per CDR3 protein. The table shows around 690,000 distinct CDR3 sequences, with roughly 17% occurring only once. The sample was blood. Receptor source: a man between 45 and 60 years old with Graves' hyperthyroidism.

This clonotype occurred many times. The chain links TRBV12-3 or TRBV12-4 to TRBJ2-7; D might be TRBD2 (5 bases). This CDR3 has 15 residues. Trimming shortened V by 6 bases and J by 0 bases, and 15 bases separated the two germline ends. For the CDR3, the DNA is TGTGCCAGCAGCACGGCGACGGGGAGCTCCTACGAGCAGTACTTC. Its protein is CASSTATGSSYEQYF.

This clonotype was seen a handful of times. The V and J genes are TRBV13 and TRBJ2-7, with 10 bases fitting TRBD2. Germline V lookup: CDR1 PRHDT, CDR2 FYEKMQ (reference sequence). CDR3 length equals 16 residues. Losses at the gene ends were 0 bases for V and 5 bases for J; bases not matched to a gene: 7. The CDR3 bases are TGTGCCAGCAGCTTAGGCTTAGCGGGAGGTTTCAACGAGCAGTACTTC. Its translation: CASSLGLAGGFNEQYF.

J is TRBJ2-1 and V is TRBV20-1, with TRBD1 identical over 9 bases. There are 14 residues in the CDR3. After removal of 4 bases from V and 9 bases from J, the junction contained 10 bases not matched to a gene. CDR1 and CDR2 from the germline V gene are DFQATT and SNEGSKA (reference sequence). The CDR3 region is CSATPGTGNSEQFF. As DNA, the CDR3 is TGCAGTGCTACCCCCGGGACAGGGAATAGTGAGCAGTTCTTC.

The CDR3 coding sequence is TGCGCCAGCAGCTTGGGGGCGACAGGGACCTTCTACGAGCAGTACTTC. Amino acids: CASSLGATGTFYEQYF. V gene TRBV5-1 combines with J gene TRBJ2-7; TRBD1 matches 7 bases. This CDR3 region has 16 residues. CDR1 is SGHRS and CDR2 is YFSETQ in the germline V gene. V gave up 0 bases and J gave up 3 bases; unmatched junction bases: 9. Based on the CDR3 plus reference TRBV5-1 and TRBJ2-7, the full variable domain is KAGVTQTPRYLIKTRGQQVTLSCSPISGHRSVSWYQQTPGQGLQFLFEYFSETQRNKGNFPGRFSGRQFSNSRSEMNVSTLELGDSALYLCASSLGATGTFYEQYFGPGTRLTVT.

This clonotype was counted many times. The chain employs TRBV11-1 and TRBJ2-1, with unresolved D. CDR1 SGHAT and CDR2 FQDESV come from the germline V gene (reference sequence). Trimming stripped 1 base from V and 11 bases from J, with 27 bases between. This CDR3 is 18 amino acids long. The CDR3 here is CASSLVWPRRLPWGKQFF. The CDR3 DNA reads as TGTGCCAGCAGCTTAGTTTGGCCCAGAAGATTACCTTGGGGTAAGCAGTTCTTC.

The chain joins TRBV25-1 to TRBJ2-7; perhaps TRBD1 as D (7 bases). The germline V gene encodes CDR1 MGHDK and CDR2 SYGVNS. This CDR3 contains 13 residues. V was shortened by 8 bases and J by 2 bases, with 13 bases between the two germline ends. The CDR3 reads CASAGQTTYEQYF. The CDR3 nucleotides are TGTGCCAGCGCGGGACAGACCACCTACGAGCAGTACTTC.

This clonotype showed up many times. The rearrangement joins TRBV2 to TRBJ1-5; unclear D gene. V gave up 2 bases and J gave up 0 bases, with 5 bases separating them. Per the germline V gene, CDR1 is SNHLY and CDR2 is FYNNEI. This CDR3 is 14 amino acids long. The CDR3 protein is CASSETNSNQPQHF. The CDR3 DNA is TGTGCCAGCAGTGAAACAAATAGCAATCAGCCCCAGCATTTT.

This clonotype was picked up many times. The chain uses TRBV28 and TRBJ2-7, with 9 bases aligning to TRBD1. The CDR3 sequence is 15 residues long. With V trimmed by 6 bases and J by 5 bases, 11 bases remained unmatched. Germline V CDR1 and CDR2: MDHEN, SYDVKM. CDR3 sequence: CASRSPGQGRNEQYF. CDR3 DNA: TGTGCCAGCAGGAGTCCGGGACAGGGAAGAAACGAGCAGTACTTC.

This clonotype was detected only a few times. One end of the junction is discordant with germline, which a read error may explain. The chain combines TRBV6-2 or TRBV6-3 with TRBJ2-2, with 13 bases matching TRBD2. Looked up from germline, CDR1 is MNHEY and CDR2 is SVGEGT. CDR3 length: 18 residues. CDR3 sequence (DNA): TGTGCCAACAGTTACTCAGGACTAGCGGGAGATGTCACCGGGGAGCTGTTTTTT. Protein: CANSYSGLAGDVTGELFF.

The gene calls are TRBV20-1 and TRBJ1-5; D ambiguous. Germline CDR1 is DFQATT and CDR2 is SNEGSKA (reference sequence). The CDR3 has 12 residues. Trimming took 6 bases from V and 5 from J, leaving 11 bases between them. CDR3 bases: TGCAGTGCGGGAAGACAATATCAGCCCCAGCATTTT. Protein product: CSAGRQYQPQHF.

This clonotype was counted many times. This sequence joins TRBV28 and TRBJ2-5, with D unclear. Trimming left V 6 bases short and J 1 base short, with 6 bases between. Germline assignment: CDR1 MDHEN and CDR2 SYDVKM. There are 12 residues in the CDR3. The CDR3, as DNA: TGTGCCAGCAGGGGGTTCCAAGAGACCCAGTACTTC. Translating gives CASRGFQETQYF.

Concerning this clonotype: A read error may produce the germline difference seen at one junction end. The V gene is TRBV7-9, the J gene TRBJ2-7, with D hard to call. Germline CDR1 is SEHNR and CDR2 is FQNEAQ (reference sequence). The CDR3 covers 13 residues. The CDR3 nucleotides read TGTGCCAGCACAGACCGGAGCTCCTACGATCAGTACTTC. As protein: CASTDRSSYDQYF.

This clonotype occurred many times. The chain recombines TRBV7-2 with TRBJ2-3; D not resolved. Germline V gene lookup returns CDR1 SGHTA and CDR2 FQGNSA. CDR3 length: 12 amino acids. V lost 5 bases and J 2 bases, leaving 5 bases between the germline ends. The DNA of the CDR3 is TGTGCCAGCAGCCAAGACACAGATACGCAGTATTTT. Translation: CASSQDTDTQYF.

The V and J genes are TRBV4-1 and TRBJ2-7, with 8 bases identical to TRBD2. Losses at the gene ends were 0 bases for V and 3 bases for J; bases not matched to a gene: 10. Germline lookup yields CDR1 MGHRA and CDR2 YSYEKL. This CDR3 is built from 17 residues. The CDR3 protein is CASSQDWSGSGNYEQYF. The CDR3, as DNA: TGCGCCAGCAGCCAAGATTGGTCGGGTAGCGGGAACTACGAGCAGTACTTC.

The V call is TRBV28, the J call TRBJ2-3; 13 positions match TRBD2. This CDR3 is built from 18 residues. V gave up 5 bases and J gave up 10 bases; unmatched junction bases: 18. Germline assignment: CDR1 MDHEN and CDR2 SYDVKM. The CDR3 loop is CASSRTSGRLWRRGSQYF. DNA of the CDR3: TGTGCCAGCAGTCGGACTAGCGGGAGACTGTGGCGAAGGGGTTCGCAGTATTTT.

The CDR3 loop is CATSIPPGQGAGNTEAFF. The CDR3, as DNA: TGTGCCACCAGCATACCCCCGGGACAGGGGGCGGGGAACACTGAAGCTTTCTTT. The rearrangement uses TRBV15 and TRBJ1-1, with 12 bases aligning to TRBD1. The V and J ends lost 4 bases and 1 base, in that order; junction bases with no gene match: 10. Germline V gene sequence: CDR1 LNHNV, CDR2 YYDKDF (reference sequence). The CDR3 runs to 18 residues. Supplemented by reference TRBV15 and TRBJ1-1, the full variable domain reads DAMVIQNPRYQVTQFGKPVTLSCSQTLNHNVMYWYQQKSSQAPKLLFHYYDKDFNNEADTPDNFQSRRPNTSFCFLDIRSPGLGDTAMYLCATSIPPGQGAGNTEAFFGQGTRLTVV.

About this clonotype: A much larger clone differs by one base, so this may be a read error. The rearrangement links TRBV20-1 to TRBJ2-7; D perhaps matches TRBD2 (5 bases). The CDR3 loop spans 14 amino acids. The germline V gene encodes CDR1 DFQATT and CDR2 SNEGSKA (reference sequence). V was pared by 0 bases and J by 0 bases, with 9 bases between. CDR3 residues: CSARDPGNSYEQYF. The CDR3 coding sequence is TGCAGTGCTAGAGATCCGGGGAACTCCTACGAGCAGTACTTC.

This clonotype occurred a few times. V and J are TRBV19 and TRBJ2-1; TRBD1 matches at 7 bases. Germline V CDR1 and CDR2: LNHDA, SQIVND (reference sequence). This CDR3 has 15 amino acids. With 6 bases clipped from V and 2 bases from J, the junction kept 7 bases outside the gene matches. The CDR3 region has the DNA TGTGCCAGTAGCGCCGGGCAGGGGGCCTACAATGAGCAGTTCTTC. Its translation: CASSAGQGAYNEQFF.

This clonotype was seen repeatedly, ten times or more. This rearrangement joins TRBV6-5 to TRBJ1-5, with D tentatively TRBD1 (5 bases). CDR3 length equals 16 residues. Germline lookup yields CDR1 MNHEY and CDR2 SVGAGI. V was pared by 0 bases and J by 0 bases, with 9 bases between. The DNA for the CDR3 is TGTGCCAGCAGTTACTCGTACACAGGTAGCAATCAGCCCCAGCATTTT. It specifies CASSYSYTGSNQPQHF.

This clonotype was counted between two and nine times. The chain has TRBV20-1 and TRBJ2-4; D is possibly TRBD2 (5 bases). The V end was cut by 3 bases, the J end by 1 base, with 19 bases between. The CDR3 has 17 amino acids. CDR1 and CDR2 from the germline V gene are DFQATT and SNEGSKA (reference sequence). The CDR3 sequence is CSARVPPGGPAKNIQYF. The DNA of the CDR3 is TGCAGTGCTAGGGTCCCCCCCGGCGGGCCCGCCAAAAACATTCAGTACTTC.